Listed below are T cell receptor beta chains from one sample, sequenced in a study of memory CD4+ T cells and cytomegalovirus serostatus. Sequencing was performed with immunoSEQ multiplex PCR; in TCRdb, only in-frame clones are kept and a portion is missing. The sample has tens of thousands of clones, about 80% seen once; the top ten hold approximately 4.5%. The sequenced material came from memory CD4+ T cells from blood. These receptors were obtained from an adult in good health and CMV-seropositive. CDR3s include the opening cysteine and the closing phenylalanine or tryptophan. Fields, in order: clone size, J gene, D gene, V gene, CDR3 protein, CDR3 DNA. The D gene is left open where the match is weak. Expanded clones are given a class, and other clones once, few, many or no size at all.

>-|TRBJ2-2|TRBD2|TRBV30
CAWSVDSGSTRELFF
TGTGCCTGGAGTGTCGATAGCGGGAGCACCCGGGAGCTGTTTTTT
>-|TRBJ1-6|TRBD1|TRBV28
CASSFAGGRSPLHF
TGTGCCAGCAGTTTCGCAGGGGGTAGATCACCCCTCCACTTT
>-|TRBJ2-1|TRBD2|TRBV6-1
CASSEGLAGGFYNEQFF
TGTGCCAGCAGCGAAGGCCTAGCGGGGGGATTCTACAATGAGCAGTTCTTC
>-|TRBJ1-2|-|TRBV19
CASIPRRSPNYGYTF
TGTGCCAGTATACCCCGCCGCAGCCCTAACTATGGCTACACCTTC
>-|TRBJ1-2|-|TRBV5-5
CASSLVAANYGYTF
TGTGCCAGCAGCTTGGTAGCAGCGAACTATGGCTACACCTTC
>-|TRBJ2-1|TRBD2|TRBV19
CASAATPGLAGGEQFF
TGTGCCAGCGCTGCAACACCGGGACTAGCCGGCGGTGAGCAGTTCTTC
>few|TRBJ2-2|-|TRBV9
CASSVNSGTGELFF
TGTGCCAGCAGCGTCAATAGCGGCACCGGGGAGCTGTTTTTT
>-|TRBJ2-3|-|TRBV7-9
CASSLDLATDTQYF
TGTGCCAGCAGCTTAGATCTGGCCACAGATACGCAGTATTTT
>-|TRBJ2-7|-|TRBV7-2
CASSVGRNSYEQYF
TGTGCCAGCAGCGTGGGACGGAACTCCTACGAGCAGTACTTC
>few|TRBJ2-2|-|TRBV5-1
CASSLDRANTGELFF
TGCGCCAGCAGCTTGGACAGGGCGAACACCGGGGAGCTGTTTTTT
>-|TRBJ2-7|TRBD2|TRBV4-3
CASSPGREPYEQYF
TGCGCCAGCAGCCCCGGGAGGGAACCCTACGAGCAGTACTTC
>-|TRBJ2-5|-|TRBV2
CASTRTETQYF
TGTGCCAGCACCAGAACAGAGACCCAGTACTTC
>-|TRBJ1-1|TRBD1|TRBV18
CASSQDPWGQPEAFF
TGTGCCAGCTCACAGGACCCATGGGGACAGCCTGAAGCTTTCTTT
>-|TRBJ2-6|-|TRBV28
CAHGDTTSGANVLTF
TGTGCCCACGGAGACACCACCTCTGGGGCCAACGTCCTGACTTTC
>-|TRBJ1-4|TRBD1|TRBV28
CASRPDRGGGEKLFF
TGTGCCAGCAGACCTGACAGGGGTGGGGGTGAAAAACTGTTTTTT
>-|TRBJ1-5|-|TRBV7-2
CASSLVGGNQPQHF
TGTGCCAGCAGCTTAGTTGGTGGAAATCAGCCCCAGCATTTT
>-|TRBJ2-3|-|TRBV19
CASSFSRVSDTQYF
TGTGCCAGTAGTTTCTCCAGGGTCTCCGATACGCAGTATTTT
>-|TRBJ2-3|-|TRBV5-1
CASKRQSSADTQYF
TGCGCCAGCAAGCGACAGTCCTCCGCAGATACGCAGTATTTT
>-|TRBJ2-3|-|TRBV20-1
CSAPGLPTQYF
TGCAGTGCTCCAGGACTCCCTACGCAGTATTTT
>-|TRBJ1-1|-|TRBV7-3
CASSSGRMNTEAFF
TGTGCCAGCAGCTCGGGACGGATGAACACTGAAGCTTTCTTT
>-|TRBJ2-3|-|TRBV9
CASSVGVTDTQYF
TGTGCCAGCAGCGTAGGGGTTACAGATACGCAGTATTTT
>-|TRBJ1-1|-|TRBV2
CASRAGQFNTEAFF
TGTGCCAGCAGAGCTGGACAATTCAACACTGAAGCTTTCTTT
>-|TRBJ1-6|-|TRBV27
CASTDPQGGNYNSPLHF
TGTGCCAGCACCGACCCGCAGGGAGGAAACTATAATTCACCCCTCCACTTT
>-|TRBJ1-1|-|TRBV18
CASSPQGRDTEAFF
TGTGCCAGCTCACCACAGGGACGGGACACTGAAGCTTTCTTT
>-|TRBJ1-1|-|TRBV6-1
CASAYLNTEAFF
TGTGCCAGCGCTTATTTAAACACTGAAGCTTTCTTT
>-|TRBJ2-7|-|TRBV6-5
CASIRLGGSYEQYF
TGTGCCAGCATCCGGCTAGGGGGTTCCTACGAGCAGTACTTC
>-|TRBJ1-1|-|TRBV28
CASSLWPGNTEAFF
TGTGCCAGCAGTTTATGGCCCGGAAACACTGAAGCTTTCTTT
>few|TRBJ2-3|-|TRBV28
CASSQLIEADTQYF
TGTGCCAGCAGCCAACTCATTGAGGCAGATACGCAGTATTTT
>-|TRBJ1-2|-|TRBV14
CASSQDLGANYGYTF
TGTGCCAGCAGCCAAGATCTAGGAGCTAACTATGGCTACACCTTC
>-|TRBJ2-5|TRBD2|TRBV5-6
CASSSLGGEKETQYF
TGTGCCAGCAGCTCCCTTGGGGGGGAAAAAGAGACCCAGTACTTC
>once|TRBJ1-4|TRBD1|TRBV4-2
CASSQTGGVDEKLFF
TGTGCCAGCAGCCAAACAGGGGGCGTAGACGAAAAACTGTTTTTT
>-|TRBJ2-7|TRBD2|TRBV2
CASQRGGFDEQYF
TGTGCCAGCCAGCGGGGGGGCTTCGACGAGCAGTACTTC
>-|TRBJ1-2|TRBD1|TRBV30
CAWSRPGTGPGGYGYTF
TGTGCCTGGAGCCGTCCCGGGACAGGGCCTGGAGGGTATGGCTACACCTTC
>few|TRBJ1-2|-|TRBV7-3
CASSLQGRYGYTF
TGTGCCAGCAGCTTACAGGGTCGGTATGGCTACACCTTC
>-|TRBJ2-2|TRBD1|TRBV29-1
CSGRQGGMNTGELFF
TGCAGCGGAAGACAGGGGGGGATGAACACCGGGGAGCTGTTTTTT
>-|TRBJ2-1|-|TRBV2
CASSADGNNEQFF
TGTGCCAGCAGTGCCGACGGAAACAATGAGCAGTTCTTC
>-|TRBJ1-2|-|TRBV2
CASSPADNYGYTF
TGTGCCAGCAGTCCAGCCGACAACTATGGCTACACCTTC
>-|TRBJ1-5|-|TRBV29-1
CSVGESSYSNQPQHF
TGCAGCGTTGGAGAAAGCTCTTATAGCAATCAGCCCCAGCATTTT
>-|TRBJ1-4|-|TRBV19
CASSIRSSVDDEKLFF
TGTGCCAGTAGTATAAGGAGCTCGGTGGATGATGAAAAACTGTTTTTT
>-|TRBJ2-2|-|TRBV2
CASRGINTGELFF
TGTGCCAGCAGGGGGATTAACACCGGGGAGCTGTTTTTT
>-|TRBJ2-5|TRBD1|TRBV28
CASRRQGVIQETQYF
TGTGCCAGCAGGCGACAGGGGGTCATCCAAGAGACCCAGTACTTC
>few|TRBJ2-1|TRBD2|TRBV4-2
CASSKWASGGSSYNEQFF
TGTGCCAGCAGTAAATGGGCTAGCGGGGGAAGCTCCTACAATGAGCAGTTCTTC
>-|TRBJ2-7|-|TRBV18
CASSRILSGTPIYEQYF
TGTGCCAGCTCACGCATACTGTCCGGGACTCCGATCTACGAGCAGTACTTC
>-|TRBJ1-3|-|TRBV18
CASSPRGGESGNTIYF
TGTGCCAGCTCACCACGGGGAGGGGAATCTGGAAACACCATATATTTT
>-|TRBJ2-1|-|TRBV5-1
CASSGGINYNEQFF
TGCGCCAGCAGTGGTGGGATAAATTACAATGAGCAGTTCTTC
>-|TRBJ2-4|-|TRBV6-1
CASSRLGNIQYF
TGTGCCAGCAGTAGGTTAGGAAACATTCAGTACTTC
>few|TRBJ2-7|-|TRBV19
CASSEGDEQYF
TGTGCCAGTTCCGAGGGTGACGAGCAGTACTTC
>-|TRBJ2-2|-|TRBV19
CASREGRENTGELFF
TGTGCCAGTAGGGAGGGCAGGGAAAACACCGGGGAGCTGTTTTTT
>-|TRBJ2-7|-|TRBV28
CASKSQENYEQYF
TGTGCCAGCAAAAGTCAGGAGAACTACGAGCAGTACTTC
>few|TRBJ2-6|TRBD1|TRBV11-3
CASSLGTGRDSGANVLTF
TGTGCCAGCAGCCTAGGGACAGGGAGAGACTCTGGGGCCAACGTCCTGACTTTC
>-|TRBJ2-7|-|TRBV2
CASIEGYEQYF
TGTGCCAGCATTGAGGGCTACGAGCAGTACTTC
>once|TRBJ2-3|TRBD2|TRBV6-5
CASIYTSGGTDTQYF
TGTGCCAGCATCTACACTAGCGGGGGGACAGATACGCAGTATTTT
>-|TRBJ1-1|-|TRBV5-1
CASSLDYKNTEAFF
TGCGCCAGCAGCTTGGATTACAAGAACACTGAAGCTTTCTTT
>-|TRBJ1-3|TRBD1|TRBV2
CASSTGQAALGGITIYF
TGTGCCAGCAGTACCGGACAGGCAGCACTAGGTGGAATCACCATATATTTT
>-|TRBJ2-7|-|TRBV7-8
CASSLMVAVTEQYF
TGTGCCAGCAGCTTAATGGTTGCAGTAACCGAGCAGTACTTC
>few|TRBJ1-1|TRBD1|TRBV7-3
CASSLGQGVEAFF
TGTGCCAGCAGCTTGGGACAGGGGGTTGAAGCTTTCTTT
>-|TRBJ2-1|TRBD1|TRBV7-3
CASSPRQGRNNEQFF
TGTGCCAGCAGCCCCCGACAGGGGAGGAACAATGAGCAGTTCTTC
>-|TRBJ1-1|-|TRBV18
CASSPPRGVVTEAFF
TGTGCCAGCTCACCACCCAGAGGAGTCGTCACTGAAGCTTTCTTT